This TCR beta chain is from a study of blood T cell repertoires in COVID-19. Study at large: Spain, Italy and the United States supplied samples that represented acute and convalescent COVID-19. Nucleic acid was either cDNA or gDNA, and it came from T cells, B-cell-depleted T cells, or PBMCs.

Seattle cases were enrolled at active infection and followed longitudinally. The germline V gene has CDR1 SGHVS and CDR2 FNYEAQ. The CDR3 contains 15 residues. Trimming cost V 4 bases and J 4 bases; bases outside gene matches: 8. Original data processing: Estimated nucleated cell counts came from reference gene primer amplification. Profiled with immunoSEQ multiplex PCR; TCRdb holds only in-frame clones, not every one. V and J calls and clone size are given by that table; D and trimming were obtained from the DNA. The sample lists 210,000 or so clones; 84% were seen once. The sample consisted of peripheral blood. The receptor was isolated from a woman older than 75 with COVID-19, enrolled during active disease. The genes are TRBV7-6 and TRBJ2-5; 8 bases map to TRBD2. Here the CDR3 DNA reads TGTGCCAGCAGCTCCCCGGTCGGGAGGGGAGAGACCCAGTACTTC. This encodes CASSSPVGRGETQYF.